This is a list of T cell receptor beta chains from one sample in a study of blood T cell repertoires in COVID-19. Some clones are missing from TCRdb's copy, which holds only in-frame ones; the method was immunoSEQ multiplex PCR. The sample includes 150,000 to 200,000 clones, around four fifths of them seen just once. Input material: peripheral blood. The source of these receptors is a human donor in a cohort sampled during active COVID-19. Both conserved end residues are part of each CDR3. Each record gives: clone size, D gene, J gene, V gene, CDR3 DNA, CDR3 protein. A D gene is named only where the DNA matches it firmly. Clone size is stated in some rows and not others, as once, few, many or a class when expanded.

>.|TRBD1|TRBJ2-5|TRBV6-5
TGTGCCAGCAGTTACTCGGGACAGGGGAGAGAGACCCAGTACTTC
CASSYSGQGRETQYF
>.|TRBD1|TRBJ2-7|TRBV7-2
TGTGCCAGCAACGAACAGGGGAGCTCCTACGAGCAGTACTTC
CASNEQGSSYEQYF
>.|TRBD2|TRBJ2-3|TRBV2
TGTGCCAGCAGTCGGACTAGCGGGGGGGATGATACGCAGTATTTT
CASSRTSGGDDTQYF
>once|.|TRBJ1-2|TRBV5-8
TGTGCCAGCAGCTTGGATCAGGGGTTGATCGATGGCTACACCTTC
CASSLDQGLIDGYTF
>.|TRBD1|TRBJ1-6|TRBV10-2
TGCGCCAGCATGGATGGCGGACAGGGTCGTTCACCCCTCCACTTT
CASMDGGQGRSPLHF
>.|TRBD1|TRBJ2-1|TRBV6-6
TGTGCCAGCAGTCCACAGGGGACCGAGCAGTTCTTC
CASSPQGTEQFF
>.|.|TRBJ1-1|TRBV6-5
TGTGCCAGCAAATACGGGGGGGGAACTGAAGCTTTCTTT
CASKYGGGTEAFF
>.|.|TRBJ2-2|TRBV5-1
TGCGCCAGCAGGTCAACCCCGGTGAGGACACCAACGAACACCGGGGAGCTGTTTTTT
CASRSTPVRTPTNTGELFF
>.|TRBD1|TRBJ2-2|TRBV7-8
TGTGCCAGCAGCTTAAGGGACAGGGGCACCGGGGAGCTGTTTTTT
CASSLRDRGTGELFF
>.|TRBD2|TRBJ2-1|TRBV3-1/TRBV3-2
TGTGCCAGCAGCCAGTTACGCGGGAGGAGTGATGAGCAGTTCTTC
CASSQLRGRSDEQFF
>.|.|TRBJ1-1|TRBV9
TGTGCCAGCAGCGTGGGGAGCAACACTGAAGCTTTCTTT
CASSVGSNTEAFF
>.|TRBD1|TRBJ2-3|TRBV2
TGTGCCAGCAGTGCGGGACAGGGAGGTCCAGATACGCAGTATTTT
CASSAGQGGPDTQYF
>.|.|TRBJ1-2|TRBV10-3
TGTGCCATCAACCGGGACTATGGCTACACCTTC
CAINRDYGYTF
>.|.|TRBJ1-1|TRBV25-1
TGTGCCAGCACGGGGGATAACACTGAAGCTTTCTTT
CASTGDNTEAFF
>.|TRBD2|TRBJ2-2|TRBV7-2
TGTGCCGGACGACTAGCGGTTAACACCGGGGAGCTGTTTTTT
CAGRLAVNTGELFF
>.|.|TRBJ1-2|TRBV5-8
TGTGCCAGCAGCTTGGGCCACAGGGACCCATACCTTAACTATGGCTACACCTTC
CASSLGHRDPYLNYGYTF
>.|.|TRBJ2-7|TRBV27
TGTGCCAGCAGAACCCCCCGCGGCGAGCAGTACTTC
CASRTPRGEQYF
>.|.|TRBJ1-3|TRBV5-1
TGCGCCAGCAGCCTGGGAGGCAGCCTTACTGGAAACACCATATATTTT
CASSLGGSLTGNTIYF
>.|.|TRBJ1-1|TRBV27
TGTGCCAGCAGTTCGCAGGGCCGGACTGAAGCTTTCTTT
CASSSQGRTEAFF
>.|TRBD1|TRBJ1-4|TRBV4-3
TGCGCCAGCAGCCACCAACAGGGGCGACTGTTTTTT
CASSHQQGRLFF
>.|.|TRBJ1-1|TRBV15
TGTGCCACCAGCTCTTACCAAACGGGAGCTTTCTTT
CATSSYQTGAFF
>.|TRBD1|TRBJ1-1|TRBV6-5
TGTGCCAGCAGACCCGCCGGGACAGCCACTGAAGCTTTCTTT
CASRPAGTATEAFF
>few|.|TRBJ1-4|TRBV4-3
TGCGCCAGCAGCCCCGAACAACTTGCTAACGTCAGGGAAAAACTGTTTTTT
CASSPEQLANVREKLFF
>.|.|TRBJ2-1|TRBV7-8
TGTGCCAGCAGCTTAGGACAGGTTAACTACAATGAGCAGTTCTTC
CASSLGQVNYNEQFF
>.|TRBD2|TRBJ2-5|TRBV30
TGTGCCTGGAGTGCGGGAGGCGGAGGGACCCAGTACTTC
CAWSAGGGGTQYF
>few|TRBD1|TRBJ1-6|TRBV9
TGTGCCAGCAGCTTGGTGGGACAGGGTTATTCACCCCTCCACTTT
CASSLVGQGYSPLHF
>.|TRBD1|TRBJ1-2|TRBV15
TGTGCCACCAGCAGAGACGTAACAGGGGAAGGCTACACCTTC
CATSRDVTGEGYTF